The rows below give T cell receptor beta chains drawn from one sample of a study of glioma-infiltrating T cells after dendritic cell vaccination. The assay was immunoSEQ multiplex PCR, and TCRdb's table has in-frame clones only and misses some. In the table there are about 110,000 clones, around 90% of which are singletons. The material was blood, obtained after dendritic cell vaccination. These TCRs come from a human donor with glioblastoma. CDR3s include the opening cysteine and the closing phenylalanine or tryptophan. The D gene is left open where the match is weak. Expanded clones get a size class; other rows say once, few or many, or leave the size out.

NA,TRBV6-1,13,TRBJ1-3,NA,CASLQTSGNTIYF,TGTGCCAGCTTACAGACCTCTGGAAACACCATATATTTT
TRBD1,TRBV7-9,14,TRBJ1-4,NA,CASSQGQGGEKLFF,TGTGCCAGCAGCCAGGGACAGGGAGGTGAAAAACTGTTTTTT
TRBD2,TRBV30,12,TRBJ2-7,NA,CAWAPGLDEQYF,TGTGCCTGGGCCCCGGGACTAGACGAGCAGTACTTC
NA,TRBV5-1,14,TRBJ2-1,NA,CASSLVGGADEQFF,TGCGCCAGCAGCTTGGTTGGGGGGGCGGATGAGCAGTTCTTC
NA,TRBV28,10,TRBJ2-7,NA,CASSLYEQYF,TGTGCCAGCAGCCTCTACGAGCAGTACTTC
NA,TRBV5-1,12,TRBJ2-7,NA,CASNGEGGGQYF,TGCGCCAGCAACGGCGAGGGAGGCGGGCAGTACTTC
NA,TRBV2,15,TRBJ2-1,NA,CASKVLDGAYNEQFF,TGTGCCAGCAAAGTTTTAGACGGAGCCTACAATGAGCAGTTCTTC
NA,TRBV7-8,16,TRBJ2-5,NA,CASSFPKGGVLETQYF,TGTGCCAGCAGCTTCCCTAAAGGGGGGGTATTGGAGACCCAGTACTTC
NA,TRBV9,13,TRBJ2-1,NA,CASSVAEYNEQFF,TGTGCCAGCAGCGTAGCGGAGTACAATGAGCAGTTCTTC
NA,TRBV14,14,TRBJ2-7,NA,CASSEGHFSYEQYF,TGTGCCAGCAGCGAGGGACACTTCTCCTACGAGCAGTACTTC
NA,TRBV2,13,TRBJ2-3,NA,CASSARTTDTQYF,TGTGCCAGCAGTGCGAGGACAACAGATACGCAGTATTTT
NA,TRBV9,17,TRBJ2-3,NA,CASSAQETGGSSDTQYF,TGTGCCAGCAGCGCCCAGGAGACGGGGGGCTCATCAGATACGCAGTATTTT
TRBD1,TRBV11-2,17,TRBJ2-3,NA,CASSLYGTGRGTDTQYF,TGTGCCAGCAGCTTATACGGGACAGGGAGGGGGACAGATACGCAGTATTTT
TRBD1,TRBV6-1,14,TRBJ1-3,NA,CASSAGQGGNTIYF,TGTGCCAGCAGTGCGGGACAGGGCGGAAACACCATATATTTT
TRBD2,TRBV5-5,12,TRBJ2-7,NA,CASSWGGYEQYF,TGTGCCAGCAGCTGGGGGGGATACGAGCAGTACTTC
NA,TRBV29-1,13,TRBJ1-1,NA,CSGRGRKNTEAFF,TGCAGCGGGCGGGGACGTAAGAACACTGAAGCTTTCTTT
NA,TRBV27,15,TRBJ2-6,NA,CASSFGGAGANVLTF,TGTGCCAGCAGTTTCGGAGGGGCTGGGGCCAACGTCCTGACTTTC
TRBD1,TRBV9,15,TRBJ2-2,NA,CASSVEGQGPGELFF,TGTGCCAGCAGCGTAGAAGGACAGGGCCCCGGGGAGCTGTTTTTT
TRBD1,TRBV30,13,TRBJ1-4,NA,CASPGQGRGKLFF,TGTGCCTCGCCGGGACAGGGAAGAGGTAAACTGTTTTTT
NA,TRBV4-1,13,TRBJ1-6,NA,CASSQGGNSPLHF,TGCGCCAGCAGCCAAGGCGGTAATTCACCCCTCCACTTT
TRBD2,TRBV4-1,14,TRBJ2-5,once,CASSQEPGGETQYF,TGCGCCAGCAGCCAAGAACCGGGGGGAGAGACCCAGTACTTC
TRBD2,TRBV13,15,TRBJ2-1,NA,CASSPREGLGNEQFF,TGTGCCAGCAGCCCACGGGAGGGCCTGGGCAATGAGCAGTTCTTC
TRBD2,TRBV11-3,16,TRBJ2-3,NA,CASSSGLAGVKDTQYF,TGTGCCAGCAGCTCGGGACTAGCGGGAGTGAAAGATACGCAGTATTTT
TRBD1,TRBV5-5,15,TRBJ1-5,NA,CASSWGQGGNQPQHF,TGTGCCAGCAGCTGGGGACAGGGCGGCAATCAGCCCCAGCATTTT
TRBD2,TRBV5-1,16,TRBJ2-1,NA,CASSLLAASSYNEQFF,TGCGCCAGCAGCTTGCTAGCGGCGAGCTCCTACAATGAGCAGTTCTTC
NA,TRBV4-1,15,TRBJ1-1,NA,CASSHFQALNTEAFF,TGCGCCAGCAGCCACTTCCAGGCGCTTAACACTGAAGCTTTCTTT
NA,TRBV7-2,12,TRBJ1-3,once,CASSLRGNTIYF,TGTGCCAGCAGCTTGAGGGGAAACACCATATATTTT
TRBD1,TRBV6-1,13,TRBJ1-1,NA,CASSVAGGTEAFF,TGTGCCAGCAGTGTCGCAGGGGGCACTGAAGCTTTCTTT
NA,TRBV7-8,15,TRBJ1-3,NA,CASSPIRTLGNTIYF,TGTGCCAGCAGCCCGATCAGGACACTTGGAAACACCATATATTTT
NA,TRBV5-1,14,TRBJ2-7,NA,CASSLFDSSYEQYF,TGCGCCAGCAGCTTGTTCGACAGTTCCTACGAGCAGTACTTC
NA,TRBV11-3,13,TRBJ2-7,NA,CASSAGLTYEQYF,TGTGCCAGCAGCGCAGGACTTACCTACGAGCAGTACTTC
TRBD2,TRBV30,15,TRBJ2-5,NA,CAWRVGTSGQETQYF,TGTGCCTGGAGGGTGGGGACTAGCGGACAAGAGACCCAGTACTTC
NA,TRBV9,13,TRBJ2-3,NA,CASSVGAAERQYF,TGTGCCAGCAGCGTAGGGGCAGCCGAGAGGCAGTATTTT